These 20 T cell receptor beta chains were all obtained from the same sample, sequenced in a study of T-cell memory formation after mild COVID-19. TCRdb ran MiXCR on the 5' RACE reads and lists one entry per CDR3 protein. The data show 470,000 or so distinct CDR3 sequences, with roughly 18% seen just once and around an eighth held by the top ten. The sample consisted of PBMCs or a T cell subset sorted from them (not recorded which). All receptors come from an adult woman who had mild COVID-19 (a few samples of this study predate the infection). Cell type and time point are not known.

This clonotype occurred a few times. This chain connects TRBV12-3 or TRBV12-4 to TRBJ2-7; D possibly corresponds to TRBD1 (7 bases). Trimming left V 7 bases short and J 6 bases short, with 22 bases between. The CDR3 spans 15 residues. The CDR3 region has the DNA TGTGCCAGCACCCGGGGGCCGGAAGGGGGCGGCGAGCAGTACTTC. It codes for CASTRGPEGGGEQYF.

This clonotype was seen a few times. The CDR3 sequence is CASSQDYGSHYGYTF. The CDR3 nucleotides are TGCGCCAGCAGCCAGGACTACGGGTCTCACTATGGCTACACCTTC. This chain uses TRBV4-1 with TRBJ1-2; no definite D call. CDR3 length equals 15 residues. Trimming stripped 3 bases from V and 3 bases from J, with 14 bases between. CDR1 and CDR2 (germline): MGHRA, YSYEKL.

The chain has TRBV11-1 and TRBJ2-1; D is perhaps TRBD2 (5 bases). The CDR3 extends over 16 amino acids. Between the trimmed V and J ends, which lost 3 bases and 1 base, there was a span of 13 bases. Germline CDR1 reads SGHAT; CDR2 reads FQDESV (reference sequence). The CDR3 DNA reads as TGTGCCAGCAGCTTGCTCTCAGGCGGGTCCTACAATGAGCAGTTCTTC. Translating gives CASSLLSGGSYNEQFF.

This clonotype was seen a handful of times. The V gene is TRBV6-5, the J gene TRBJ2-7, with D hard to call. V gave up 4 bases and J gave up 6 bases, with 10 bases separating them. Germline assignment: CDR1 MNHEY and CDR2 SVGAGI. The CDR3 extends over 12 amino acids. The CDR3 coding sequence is TGTGCCAGCAGTTCTGTGGGTGCCGAGCAGTACTTC. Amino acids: CASSSVGAEQYF.

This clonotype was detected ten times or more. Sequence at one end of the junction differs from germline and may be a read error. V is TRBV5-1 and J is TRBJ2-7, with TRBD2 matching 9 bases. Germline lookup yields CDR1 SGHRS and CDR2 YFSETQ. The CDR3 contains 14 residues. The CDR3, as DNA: TGTGCCAGCAGTCTGGCTAGCGGGGACTACGAGCAGTACTTC. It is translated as CASSLASGDYEQYF.

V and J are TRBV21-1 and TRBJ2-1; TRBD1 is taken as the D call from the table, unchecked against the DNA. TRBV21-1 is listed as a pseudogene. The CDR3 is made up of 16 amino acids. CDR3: CASSNPPGGSYNEQFF. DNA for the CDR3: TGTGCCAGCAGCAATCCCCCCGGCGGTTCCTACAATGAGCAGTTCTTC.

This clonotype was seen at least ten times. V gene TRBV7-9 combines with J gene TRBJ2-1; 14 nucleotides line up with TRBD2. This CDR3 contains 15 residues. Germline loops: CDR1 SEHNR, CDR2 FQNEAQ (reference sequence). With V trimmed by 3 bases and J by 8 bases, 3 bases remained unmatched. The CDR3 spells CASSLGTSGSDEQFF. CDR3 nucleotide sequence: TGTGCCAGCAGCTTGGGGACTAGCGGGAGTGATGAGCAGTTCTTC.

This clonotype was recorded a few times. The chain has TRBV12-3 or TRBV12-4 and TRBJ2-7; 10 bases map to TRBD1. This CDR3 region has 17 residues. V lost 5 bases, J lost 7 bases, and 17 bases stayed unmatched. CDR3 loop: CASSEPKTGTGAGEQYF. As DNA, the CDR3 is TGTGCCAGCAGTGAACCGAAAACCGGGACAGGGGCAGGGGAGCAGTACTTC.

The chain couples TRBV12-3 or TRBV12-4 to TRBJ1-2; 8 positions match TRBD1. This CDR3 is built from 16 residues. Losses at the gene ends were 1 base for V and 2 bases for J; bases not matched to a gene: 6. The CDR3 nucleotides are TGTGCCAGCAGTTTAGGGGGGACAGGAAGCAACTATGGCTACACCTTC. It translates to CASSLGGTGSNYGYTF.

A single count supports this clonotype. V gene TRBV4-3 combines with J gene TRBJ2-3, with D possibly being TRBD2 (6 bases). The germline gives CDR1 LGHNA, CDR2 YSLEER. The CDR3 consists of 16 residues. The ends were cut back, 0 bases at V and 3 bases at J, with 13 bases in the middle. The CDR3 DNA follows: TGCGCCAGCAGCCAAGAAAGGACCGGGGGAACAGATACGCAGTATTTT. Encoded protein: CASSQERTGGTDTQYF.

The CDR3 here is CASTVFPTGTYEQYF. CDR3 DNA: TGCGCCAGCACGGTGTTCCCGACAGGGACCTACGAGCAGTACTTC. The rearrangement uses TRBV5-1 and TRBJ2-7, with 7 positions matching TRBD1. V shed 6 bases and J 2 bases; nucleotides not matched to a gene: 11. There are 15 residues in the CDR3. Germline CDR1 SGHRS, CDR2 YFSETQ. Complete variable domain (other parts from reference TRBV5-1 and TRBJ2-7): KAGVTQTPRYLIKTRGQQVTLSCSPISGHRSVSWYQQTPGQGLQFLFEYFSETQRNKGNFPGRFSGRQFSNSRSEMNVSTLELGDSALYLCASTVFPTGTYEQYFGPGTRLTVT.

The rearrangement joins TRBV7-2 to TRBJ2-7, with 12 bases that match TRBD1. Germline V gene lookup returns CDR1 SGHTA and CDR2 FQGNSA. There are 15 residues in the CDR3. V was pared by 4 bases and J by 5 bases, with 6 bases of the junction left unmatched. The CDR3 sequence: CASSSGTGGYNEQYF. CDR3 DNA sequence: TGTGCCAGCAGCTCGGGGACAGGGGGCTACAACGAGCAGTACTTC.

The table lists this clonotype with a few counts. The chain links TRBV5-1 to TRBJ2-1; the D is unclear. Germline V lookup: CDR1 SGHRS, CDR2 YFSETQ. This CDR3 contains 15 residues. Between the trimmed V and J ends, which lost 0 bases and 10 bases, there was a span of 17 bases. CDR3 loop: CASSLEVTYGGEQFF. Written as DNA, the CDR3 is TGCGCCAGCAGCTTGGAAGTGACGTACGGTGGGGAGCAGTTCTTC.

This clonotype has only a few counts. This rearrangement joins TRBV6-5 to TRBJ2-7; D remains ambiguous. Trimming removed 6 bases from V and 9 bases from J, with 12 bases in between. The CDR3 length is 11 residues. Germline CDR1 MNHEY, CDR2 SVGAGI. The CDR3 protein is CASSDGRGQYF. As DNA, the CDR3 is TGTGCCAGCAGCGATGGACGTGGGCAGTACTTC.

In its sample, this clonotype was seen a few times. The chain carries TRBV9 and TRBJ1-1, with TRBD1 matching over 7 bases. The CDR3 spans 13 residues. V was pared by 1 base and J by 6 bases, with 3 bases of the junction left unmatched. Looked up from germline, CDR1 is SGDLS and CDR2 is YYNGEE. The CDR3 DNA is TGTGCCAGCAGCGTAACAGGGGTATCTGAAGCTTTCTTT. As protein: CASSVTGVSEAFF.

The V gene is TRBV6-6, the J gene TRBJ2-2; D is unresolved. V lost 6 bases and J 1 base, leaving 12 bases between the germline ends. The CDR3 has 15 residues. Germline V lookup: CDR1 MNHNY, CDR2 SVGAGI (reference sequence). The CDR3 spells CASSPRRGNTGELFF. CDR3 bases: TGTGCCAGCAGCCCCCGAAGAGGGAACACCGGGGAGCTGTTTTTT.

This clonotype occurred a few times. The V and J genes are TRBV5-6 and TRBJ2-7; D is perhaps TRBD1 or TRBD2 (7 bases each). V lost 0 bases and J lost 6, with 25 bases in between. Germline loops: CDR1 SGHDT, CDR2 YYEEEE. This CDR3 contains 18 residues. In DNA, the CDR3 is TGTGCCAGCAGCTTGGGACAGGGTGCCGGGAGGCTTTTCGGCGAGCAGTACTTC. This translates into CASSLGQGAGRLFGEQYF.

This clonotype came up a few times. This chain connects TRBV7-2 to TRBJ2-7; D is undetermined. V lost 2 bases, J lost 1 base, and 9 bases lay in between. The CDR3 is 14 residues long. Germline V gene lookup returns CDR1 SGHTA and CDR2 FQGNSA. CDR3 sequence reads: CASSLFDGSYEQYF. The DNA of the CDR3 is TGTGCCAGCAGCTTATTTGACGGATCCTACGAGCAGTACTTC.

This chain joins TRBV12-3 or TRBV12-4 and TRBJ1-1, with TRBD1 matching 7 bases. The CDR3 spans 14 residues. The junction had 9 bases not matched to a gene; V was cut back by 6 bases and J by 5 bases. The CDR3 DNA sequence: TGTGCCAGCAGGGGGACAGCCCGAGGGACTGAAGCTTTCTTT. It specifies CASRGTARGTEAFF.

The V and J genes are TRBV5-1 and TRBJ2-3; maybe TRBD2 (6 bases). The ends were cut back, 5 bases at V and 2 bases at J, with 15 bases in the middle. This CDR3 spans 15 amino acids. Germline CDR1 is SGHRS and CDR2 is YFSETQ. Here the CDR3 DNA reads TGCGCCAGCAGGCCATCCGGGAGTCTCACAGATACGCAGTATTTT. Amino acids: CASRPSGSLTDTQYF.